The 32 T cell receptor beta chains below come from one sample, sequenced in a study of type 1 and type 2 diabetes patients. Genomic DNA was the PCR template. The TCR beta CDR3 region was amplified using 30 forward and 13 reverse primers. MiXCR, run by TCRdb on the multiplex PCR reads, gives a single entry per CDR3 protein. The data hold 250,000 to 300,000 distinct CDR3 sequences, with approximately 50% observed a single time. The sequenced sample was peripheral blood mononuclear cells (PBMCs). The receptors were sampled from a man between 18 and 29 years old with type 2 diabetes.

The genes are TRBV6-6 and TRBJ2-7; 9 positions match TRBD1. Germline CDR1 reads MNHNY; CDR2 reads SVGAGI (reference sequence). The J segment lost 5 bases and the V segment lost 6 bases, leaving 8 bases of the junction unmatched. The CDR3 is 14 amino acids. The DNA of the CDR3 is TGTGCCAGCAGCCAAGGACAGGGGAAGGACGAGCAGTACTTC. Translation gives CASSQGQGKDEQYF.

This sequence joins TRBV2 and TRBJ2-2; no firm D call. Trimming took off 1 base at V and 5 bases at J, with 17 bases between the two ends. There are 17 residues in the CDR3. The germline gives CDR1 SNHLY, CDR2 FYNNEI. CDR3 sequence reads: CASSEDGVQTVTGELFF. CDR3 bases: TGTGCCAGCAGTGAAGATGGGGTGCAGACGGTGACCGGGGAGCTGTTTTTT.

The chain joins TRBV7-2 to TRBJ1-2; D not certain. The CDR3 is made up of 14 amino acids. Germline assignment: CDR1 SGHTA and CDR2 FQGNSA. V was clipped by 5 bases and J by 5 bases, with 15 bases between them. The CDR3 sequence: CASSRKVLRYGYTF. The CDR3 DNA reads as TGTGCCAGCAGCCGGAAGGTTCTGAGATATGGCTACACCTTC.

The chain uses TRBV19 and TRBJ2-3, with 11 bases that match TRBD2. Per the germline V gene, CDR1 is LNHDA and CDR2 is SQIVND (reference sequence). V lost 7 bases, J lost 4 bases, and 7 bases stayed unmatched. The CDR3 is made up of 15 amino acids. CDR3 loop: CASNIAGGLPDTQYF. The CDR3 DNA follows: TGTGCCAGTAACATAGCGGGAGGGCTCCCAGATACGCAGTATTTT. The complete variable domain, with remaining parts taken from reference TRBV19 and TRBJ2-3, reads DGGITQSPKYLFRKEGQNVTLSCEQNLNHDAMYWYRQDPGQGLRLIYYSQIVNDFQKGDIAEGYSVSREKKESFPLTVTSAQKNPTAFYLCASNIAGGLPDTQYFGPGTRLTVL.

V and J are TRBV27 and TRBJ2-5, with D hard to call. The tail of the sequence fits TRBJ2-7 better, so the J call may be wrong. CDR3 length: 11 residues. CDR1 is MNHEY and CDR2 is SMNVEV in the germline V gene (reference sequence). CDR3 DNA sequence: TGTGCCAGCTACCACGATTACGAGCAGTACTTC. It yields the protein CASYHDYEQYF.

V usage is TRBV20-1 and J usage is TRBJ1-1; D perhaps matches TRBD1 (6 bases). CDR1 is DFQATT, CDR2 SNEGSKA, per germline (reference sequence). The CDR3 covers 15 residues. CDR3 residues: CRAPQGTTLNTEAFF. DNA for the CDR3: TGCAGGGCCCCTCAGGGGACAACCTTGAACACTGAAGCTTTCTTT.

Turning to this clonotype: Its ends do not fully match the called genes, so a read error is possible. V and J are TRBV4-1 and TRBJ2-2; 7 positions agree with TRBD2. The germline V gene has CDR1 MGHRA and CDR2 YSYEKL. CDR3 length equals 16 residues. The CDR3 here is CASSQVSSGGTGELFF. CDR3 DNA: TGTGCCAGCAGCCAAGTATCATCGGGGGGCACCGGGGAGCTGTTTTTT.

The chain carries TRBV7-3 and TRBJ1-6; a possible D gene is TRBD1 (6 bases). Germline values: CDR1 SGHTA, CDR2 FQGTGA. The CDR3 totals 16 residues. The V end lost 2 bases, the J end lost 7 bases, and 15 bases lay between the germline ends. DNA for the CDR3: TGTGCCAGCAGCTTACTGTCGGGGGCGTCAAATTCACCCCTCCACTTT. Its translation is CASSLLSGASNSPLHF.

V is TRBV6-1 and J is TRBJ1-1; a weak D match, TRBD1 (5 bases). Germline V CDR1 and CDR2: MNHNS, SASEGT. The CDR3 totals 14 residues. The V end was cut by 7 bases, the J end by 6 bases, with 18 bases between. The CDR3 DNA sequence: TGTGCCAGCATACACCGGGGGACCTTCGCTGAAGCTTTCTTT. Its translation is CASIHRGTFAEAFF.

This clonotype occurred many times. The gene calls are TRBV25-1 and TRBJ2-7, with D unclear. The CDR3 is made up of 15 amino acids. CDR1 is MGHDK and CDR2 is SYGVNS in the germline V gene. V was shortened by 3 bases and J by 0 bases, with 12 bases between the two germline ends. CDR3 DNA sequence: TGTGCCAGCAGTGACTGGACCTCTAGCTCCTACGAGCAGTACTTC. Translated, it gives CASSDWTSSSYEQYF.

This chain links TRBV4-1 with TRBJ2-1, with a possible D match to TRBD2 (7 bases). The CDR3 contains 13 residues. The germline V gene encodes CDR1 MGHRA and CDR2 YSYEKL. V was pared by 0 bases and J by 12 bases, with 12 bases between. DNA of the CDR3: TGCGCCAGCAGCCAAGATCAAGGGGGGGTGCAGTTCTTC. The encoded protein is CASSQDQGGVQFF.

The chain couples TRBV19 to TRBJ2-3; 8 bases align to TRBD2. With V trimmed by 10 bases and J by 2 bases, 11 bases remained unmatched. The CDR3 sequence is 15 residues long. Germline CDR1 reads LNHDA; CDR2 reads SQIVND (reference sequence). Here the CDR3 DNA reads TGTGCCACCTCCATTGGGGGACTAGTCACAGATACGCAGTATTTT. Translation gives CATSIGGLVTDTQYF. Supplemented by reference TRBV19 and TRBJ2-3, the full variable domain reads DGGITQSPKYLFRKEGQNVTLSCEQNLNHDAMYWYRQDPGQGLRLIYYSQIVNDFQKGDIAEGYSVSREKKESFPLTVTSAQKNPTAFYLCATSIGGLVTDTQYFGPGTRLTVL.

The chain joins TRBV2 to TRBJ1-1; no clear D. Germline V gene data show CDR1 as SNHLY and CDR2 as FYNNEI. The V end was cut by 6 bases, the J end by 5 bases, with 16 bases between. This CDR3 has 14 amino acids. The CDR3 sequence is CASSPYAQATEAFF. CDR3 DNA sequence: TGTGCCAGCAGCCCTTACGCGCAGGCTACTGAAGCTTTCTTT.

The chain recombines TRBV4-1 with TRBJ2-7, with TRBD1 matching over 10 bases. The V gene end was trimmed by 8 bases and the J gene end by 4 bases; junction bases not matched to a gene: 8. The CDR3 consists of 14 residues. Looked up from germline, CDR1 is MGHRA and CDR2 is YSYEKL. The CDR3 loop is CASWAGTGAYEQYF. The CDR3 DNA follows: TGCGCCAGCTGGGCCGGGACAGGGGCTTACGAGCAGTACTTC.

The chain links TRBV10-1 to TRBJ2-2; TRBD2 matches 7 bases. There are 16 residues in the CDR3. The ends lost 8 bases at V and 7 bases at J; junction bases unmatched: 16. Germline assignment: CDR1 WNHNN and CDR2 SYGVQD (reference sequence). CDR3 DNA sequence: TGCGCCAGCGGATTTGGGAGGGGAGGAAGTCTCGGGGAGCTGTTTTTT. Protein product: CASGFGRGGSLGELFF.

This clonotype was seen only a few times. This sequence joins TRBV4-1 and TRBJ1-2; D uncertain. Trimming left V 0 bases short and J 0 bases short, with 2 bases between. In germline, CDR1 is MGHRA, CDR2 YSYEKL. The CDR3 sequence is 13 residues long. The CDR3 nucleotides are TGCGCCAGCAGCCAAGAGTCTAACTATGGCTACACCTTC. Its protein is CASSQESNYGYTF.

In this sample, this clonotype turned up a few times. This chain connects TRBV2 to TRBJ2-7; 14 bases fit TRBD2. CDR1 SNHLY and CDR2 FYNNEI come from the germline V gene. J was trimmed by 6 bases and V by 6 bases; bases with no gene match: 4. The CDR3 has 14 amino acids. DNA for the CDR3: TGTGCCAGCAGCTCGGGACTAGCGGGAGTCGAGCAGTACTTC. Translation gives CASSSGLAGVEQYF.

The chain recombines TRBV11-2 with TRBJ2-7; D is ambiguous. V gave up 8 bases and J gave up 3 bases, with 8 bases separating them. This CDR3 is built from 11 residues. Germline CDR1 is SGHAT and CDR2 is FQNNGV. The CDR3 sequence: CASSLHYEQYF. The CDR3 DNA follows: TGTGCCAGCTCTCTCCACTACGAGCAGTACTTC. Variable domain in full (rest from reference TRBV11-2 and TRBJ2-7): EAGVAQSPRYKIIEKRQSVAFWCNPISGHATLYWYQQILGQGPKLLIQFQNNGVVDDSQLPKDRFSAERLKGVDSTLKIQPAKLEDSAVYLCASSLHYEQYFGPGTRLTVT.

This clonotype was seen more than once but under ten times. V and J are TRBV7-6 and TRBJ1-2; 9 nucleotides line up with TRBD1. The V gene end was trimmed by 5 bases and the J gene end by 4 bases; junction bases not matched to a gene: 5. The CDR3 runs 14 residues. The germline gives CDR1 SGHVS, CDR2 FNYEAQ. The CDR3 DNA is TGTGCCAGCAGCGCCGCGGGACAGGGCTATGGCTACACCTTC. This sequence encodes CASSAAGQGYGYTF.

This clonotype was seen a handful of times. The chain is built from TRBV7-2 and TRBJ1-5, with D unclear. This CDR3 region has 13 residues. Germline lookup yields CDR1 SGHTA and CDR2 FQGNSA. Trimming removed 1 base from V and 6 bases from J, with 7 bases in between. The CDR3 region is CASSLEYAQPQHF. CDR3 coding DNA: TGTGCCAGCAGCTTAGAGTATGCTCAGCCCCAGCATTTT.

The gene calls are TRBV6-5 and TRBJ2-2; no clear D gene. V gave up 6 bases and J gave up 5 bases, with 7 bases separating them. Germline CDR1 reads MNHEY; CDR2 reads SVGAGI. This CDR3 has 12 amino acids. The CDR3 spells CASSRVTGELFF. The CDR3, as DNA: TGTGCCAGCAGCCGGGTTACCGGGGAGCTGTTTTTT.

The genes are TRBV7-3 and TRBJ2-1; 13 bases fit TRBD2. The CDR3 is 19 amino acids. The V gene end was trimmed by 3 bases and the J gene end by 0 bases; junction bases not matched to a gene: 8. Germline V gives CDR1 SGHTA, CDR2 FQGTGA. The CDR3 DNA sequence: TGTGCCAGCAGCTTGGACCCACGACTAGCGGGAGGCTCCTACAATGAGCAGTTCTTC. It translates to CASSLDPRLAGGSYNEQFF.

The chain joins TRBV15 to TRBJ1-1; TRBD1 matches at 8 bases. The CDR3 consists of 13 residues. From germline, CDR1 is LNHNV and CDR2 YYDKDF (reference sequence). With 9 bases clipped from V and 5 bases from J, the junction kept 8 bases outside the gene matches. The CDR3 nucleotides are TGTGCCACTTCTTGGACAGGGATTACTGAAGCTTTCTTT. Translated, it gives CATSWTGITEAFF.

The chain employs TRBV12-5 and TRBJ1-5, with no clear D. The CDR3 is 13 residues long. Trimming shortened V by 2 bases and J by 7 bases, and 9 bases separated the two germline ends. CDR1 is LGHNT, CDR2 FRNRAP, per germline. CDR3 sequence: CASGLPINQPQHF. The CDR3 bases are TGTGCTAGTGGTTTGCCAATAAACCAGCCCCAGCATTTT.

This clonotype was seen more than once but under ten times. The J gene is TRBJ2-1, the V gene TRBV30; D is possibly TRBD2 (6 bases). Germline V gene lookup returns CDR1 GTSNPN and CDR2 SVGIG (reference sequence). The CDR3 is made up of 15 amino acids. The germline V and J ends were trimmed by 8 bases and 4 bases, with 21 bases remaining between them. The CDR3 DNA sequence: TGTGCCCAACTTTCTTCCGCGGGATCGTACAATGAGCAGTTCTTC. Translation: CAQLSSAGSYNEQFF.

The V and J genes are TRBV4-1 and TRBJ1-4; TRBD1 matches 7 bases. Germline V gives CDR1 MGHRA, CDR2 YSYEKL. The junction had 3 bases not matched to a gene; V was cut back by 0 bases and J by 5 bases. The CDR3 totals 15 residues. CDR3 nucleotide sequence: TGCGCCAGCAGCCAAGAAAACAGGGGCAATGAAAAACTGTTTTTT. Its protein product is CASSQENRGNEKLFF.

The rearrangement links TRBV30 to TRBJ2-2; tentative D call: TRBD2 (5 bases). The V and J ends lost 0 bases and 1 base respectively, with 6 bases between them. This CDR3 is 14 amino acids long. Germline V gives CDR1 GTSNPN, CDR2 SVGIG (reference sequence). The CDR3 DNA is TGTGCCTGGAGTGTCCGGGGGAACACCGGGGAGCTGTTTTTT. Amino acid sequence: CAWSVRGNTGELFF.

This clonotype has just a few counts. The gene calls are TRBV30 and TRBJ2-3; no clear D gene. The CDR3 consists of 10 residues. Germline V gives CDR1 GTSNPN, CDR2 SVGIG (reference sequence). Trimming cost V 8 bases and J 0 bases, with 3 bases left between them. CDR3 loop: CAHSTDTQYF. CDR3 coding DNA: TGTGCCCATAGCACAGATACGCAGTATTTT.

As regards this clonotype: A much larger clone differs from this one at a single base, so this may be a read error. As the CDR3 is not closed by the conserved phenylalanine or tryptophan, this likely results from a read error. The V gene is TRBV15, the J gene TRBJ2-7; D is ambiguous. The CDR3 is 15 residues long. Trimming removed 5 bases at V and 5 bases at J, with 19 bases between. Germline CDR1 and CDR2: LNHNV and YYDKDF (reference sequence). CDR3 nucleotides: TGTGCCACCAGCGAGTTGGTGACGCAGAAAAACGAGCAGTACTCC. Its translation is CATSELVTQKNEQYS.

This clonotype was picked up many times. This chain connects TRBV10-1 to TRBJ2-7; the D is unclear. Trimming removed 2 bases at V and 2 bases at J, with 10 bases between. This CDR3 has 14 amino acids. Germline CDR1 is WNHNN and CDR2 is SYGVQD (reference sequence). The CDR3 loop reads CASSEVLKPYEQYF. CDR3 nucleotides: TGCGCCAGCAGTGAGGTTCTGAAGCCCTACGAGCAGTACTTC.

The rearrangement joins TRBV10-2 to TRBJ1-1; D is perhaps TRBD1 (6 bases). The CDR3 length is 14 residues. V lost 4 bases to trimming and J lost 4 bases, with 13 bases between them. Germline V gives CDR1 WSHSY, CDR2 SAAADI. The CDR3 nucleotides are TGCGCCAGCAGTGCGATTCGGGGGGCCACTGAAGCTTTCTTT. Protein: CASSAIRGATEAFF.

The V call is TRBV19, the J call TRBJ1-5, with 7 positions matching TRBD1. CDR1 and CDR2 (germline): LNHDA, SQIVND (reference sequence). Trimming at V came to 7 bases and at J to 5 bases, leaving 8 bases not matched to a gene. The CDR3 extends over 14 amino acids. The CDR3 is CASMITGVHQPQHF. The DNA for the CDR3 is TGTGCCAGTATGATAACAGGGGTCCATCAGCCCCAGCATTTT.